This entry lists 32 T cell receptor beta chains sequenced from one sample in a study of T cells in Graves' hyperthyroidism and ophthalmopathy. From RNA transcripts, TCR beta CDR3 regions were amplified. The study used the HTBI primer set for a first-round RT-PCR of the TCR CDR3. TCRdb used MiXCR to reprocess the multiplex PCR reads, holding one entry per CDR3 protein. The sample holds a few hundred thousand distinct CDR3 sequences, approximately 18% seen once. The material sequenced was blood. The source of these receptors is a man aged 50 or older with Graves' ophthalmopathy.

This clonotype occurred many times. The chain links TRBV11-2 to TRBJ1-5; 7 bases are a match to TRBD1. The CDR3 totals 16 residues. The junction had 11 bases not matched to a gene; V was cut back by 2 bases and J by 7 bases. In germline, CDR1 is SGHAT, CDR2 FQNNGV. CDR3 in DNA: TGTGCCAGCAGCTTAATGGGACAGTCCAAGGGGCAGCCCCAGCATTTT. It encodes CASSLMGQSKGQPQHF.

The sample holds a few counts of this clonotype. CDR3 sequence: CSALGLAGVQETQYF. CDR3 sequence (DNA): TGCAGTGCCCTCGGGTTAGCGGGAGTCCAAGAGACCCAGTACTTC. The V call is TRBV20-1, the J call TRBJ2-5; the match to TRBD2 covers 9 bases. V lost 6 bases and J lost 1; bases outside the gene matches: 9. The germline V gene has CDR1 DFQATT and CDR2 SNEGSKA (reference sequence). This CDR3 is 15 amino acids long.

The chain links TRBV28 to TRBJ2-1; TRBD2 matches at 10 bases. Trimming took 0 bases from V and 8 from J; bases not matched to a gene: 10. Per germline, CDR1 MDHEN and CDR2 SYDVKM. This CDR3 region has 17 residues. CDR3 region: CASSLWARTSGGDEQFF. The CDR3 DNA follows: TGTGCCAGCAGTTTATGGGCCAGGACTAGCGGCGGGGATGAGCAGTTCTTC.

About this clonotype: A read error may explain this, as a much larger clone is one base away. The chain recombines TRBV5-1 with TRBJ2-7; TRBD2 matches at 9 bases. This CDR3 comprises 15 residues. Looked up from germline, CDR1 is SGHRS and CDR2 is YFSETQ. CDR3 DNA: TGCGCCAGCAGCTTGGACGGGACTAGCAGGTACGGGCAGTACTTC. Residues: CASSLDGTSRYGQYF.

This clonotype has a count of ten or more. The chain couples TRBV7-2 to TRBJ1-5; a weak D match, TRBD1 (5 bases). The ends were cut back, 0 bases at V and 7 bases at J, with 13 bases in the middle. The V gene's germline CDR1 is SGHTA and CDR2 FQGNSA. The CDR3 contains 15 residues. In DNA, the CDR3 is TGTGCCAGCAGCTTAGCATCCCAGGGTACCCAGCCCCAGCATTTT. Translated, it gives CASSLASQGTQPQHF. Looking up the rest from reference TRBV7-2 and TRBJ1-5 gives the full variable domain: GAGVSQSPSNKVTEKGKDVELRCDPISGHTALYWYRQSLGQGLEFLIYFQGNSAPDKSGLPSDRFSAERTGGSVSTLTIQRTQQEDSAVYLCASSLASQGTQPQHFGDGTRLSIL.

This clonotype appeared a few times. This chain connects TRBV4-1 to TRBJ2-7, with TRBD2 matching over 8 bases. V dropped 1 base and J dropped 2; count of bases not matched to a gene: 4. Germline values: CDR1 MGHRA, CDR2 YSYEKL. The CDR3 loop spans 15 amino acids. As DNA, the CDR3 is TGCGCCAGCAGCCAAGTATCGGGGGGGACCTACGAGCAGTACTTC. This sequence encodes CASSQVSGGTYEQYF.

The sample holds many counts of this clonotype. The chain employs TRBV7-2 and TRBJ2-7, with 9 bases fitting TRBD2. The V and J ends lost 4 bases and 2 bases, in that order; junction bases with no gene match: 9. Germline CDR1 SGHTA, CDR2 FQGNSA. The CDR3 extends over 16 amino acids. The CDR3 sequence: CASSSAPGLATYEQYF. The CDR3 region has the DNA TGTGCCAGCAGCTCGGCCCCGGGACTAGCAACCTACGAGCAGTACTTC.

This clonotype was counted once. A read error may account for a junction end that differs from germline. This sequence joins TRBV6-2 or TRBV6-3 and TRBJ2-1, with D hard to call. Germline V lookup: CDR1 MNHEY, CDR2 SVGEGT. The CDR3 loop spans 13 amino acids. CDR3 protein: CASGYDPYNEQFF. The CDR3 DNA reads as TGTGCCAGCGGTTACGACCCGTACAATGAGCAGTTCTTC.

This clonotype was counted ten times or more. V and J are TRBV14 and TRBJ2-1; 10 positions match TRBD2. Germline loops: CDR1 SGHDN, CDR2 FVKESK. This CDR3 has 15 amino acids. V was pared by 0 bases and J by 10 bases, with 6 bases of the junction left unmatched. The CDR3 here is CASSQELAGLREQFF. CDR3 sequence (DNA): TGTGCCAGCAGCCAAGAACTAGCGGGACTTCGCGAGCAGTTCTTC.

This clonotype was counted only a few times. This chain links TRBV28 with TRBJ2-3; a possible D gene is TRBD2 (5 bases). The germline V gene has CDR1 MDHEN and CDR2 SYDVKM. This CDR3 is built from 14 residues. Trimming pared 5 bases from V and 5 bases from J, leaving 14 bases between. CDR3 DNA sequence: TGTGCCAGCAGTCCACCGGGATGGGAAGATACGCAGTATTTT. Amino acid sequence: CASSPPGWEDTQYF.

This clonotype has only a few counts. The chain is built from TRBV10-3 and TRBJ1-5, with 9 positions matching TRBD1. CDR1 ENHRY and CDR2 SYGVKD come from the germline V gene. Trimming took 4 bases from V and 6 from J; bases not matched to a gene: 7. The CDR3 is made up of 15 amino acids. The CDR3 here is CAISATGGSGQPQHF. The CDR3 nucleotides are TGTGCCATCAGTGCCACAGGGGGCTCGGGTCAGCCCCAGCATTTT.

Concerning this clonotype itself: This may arise from a read error, as a much more abundant clone is one base away. The chain recombines TRBV20-1 with TRBJ2-7; no clear D gene. The CDR3 totals 12 residues. The germline V gene has CDR1 DFQATT and CDR2 SNEGSKA (reference sequence). Trimming took 1 base from V and 7 from J, leaving 11 bases between them. CDR3 sequence reads: CSARGMAAEQYF. The CDR3 region has the DNA TGCAGTGCTAGAGGCATGGCCGCAGAGCAGTACTTC.

This clonotype appeared many times. This chain joins TRBV12-3 or TRBV12-4 and TRBJ2-7; D gene uncertain. This CDR3 region has 13 residues. The V end was cut by 7 bases, the J end by 4 bases, with 14 bases between. The CDR3 bases are TGTGCCAGCAAGAGAAACGGTCCGTACGAGCAGTACTTC. Amino acids: CASKRNGPYEQYF.

The V call is TRBV20-1, the J call TRBJ2-1, with 10 bases aligning to TRBD2. The V and J ends lost 1 base and 4 bases, in that order; junction bases with no gene match: 10. This CDR3 has 17 amino acids. Germline V gives CDR1 DFQATT, CDR2 SNEGSKA (reference sequence). The CDR3 loop reads CSARAPGSGRPYNEQFF. CDR3 bases: TGCAGTGCTAGAGCCCCCGGTAGCGGGAGGCCATACAATGAGCAGTTCTTC.

The chain employs TRBV20-1 and TRBJ2-7, with 8 positions matching TRBD2. V was clipped by 0 bases and J by 3 bases; unmatched bases: 7. The CDR3 extends over 15 amino acids. Germline V gives CDR1 DFQATT, CDR2 SNEGSKA (reference sequence). The CDR3 nucleotides read TGCAGTGCTAGAGATTTGAGCGGGAGCCTCTACGAGCAGTACTTC. This translates into CSARDLSGSLYEQYF.

The V call is TRBV25-1, the J call TRBJ1-1; 7 bases fit TRBD1. CDR3 length: 17 amino acids. The V and J ends lost 2 bases and 2 bases, in that order; junction bases with no gene match: 11. Germline V gene lookup returns CDR1 MGHDK and CDR2 SYGVNS. The CDR3 here is CASSEVRTGALNTEAFF. The CDR3 nucleotides read TGTGCCAGCAGTGAAGTTAGGACAGGTGCCCTTAACACTGAAGCTTTCTTT.

The CDR3 loop is CASSRRSGTETQYF. The DNA for the CDR3 is TGTGCCAGCAGCCGGCGGTCGGGCACTGAGACCCAGTACTTC. This chain uses TRBV11-2 with TRBJ2-5; no clear D. Germline V CDR1 and CDR2: SGHAT, FQNNGV. The V end was cut by 5 bases, the J end by 5 bases, with 15 bases between. This CDR3 is 14 amino acids long.

This clonotype was observed a handful of times. A much larger clone differs from this one at a single base, so this may be a read error. V usage is TRBV2 and J usage is TRBJ1-1; 7 bases map to TRBD1. Germline loops: CDR1 SNHLY, CDR2 FYNNEI. The CDR3 sequence is 14 residues long. DNA of the CDR3: TGTGCCGGCAGGGGGGGGAGGATGAACACTGAAGCTTTCTTT. Protein sequence: CAGRGGRMNTEAFF.

This clonotype was counted a few times. A read error may be the cause here, since a much bigger clone is one base away. The V gene is TRBV5-1, the J gene TRBJ2-7, with TRBD1 as a possible D gene (6 bases). CDR1 and CDR2 (germline): SGHRS, YFSETQ. The CDR3 is made up of 14 amino acids. The CDR3 region has the DNA TGCGCCGGCAGCCCACAGGGAAGGTCCTACGAGCAGTACTTC. Translating it yields CAGSPQGRSYEQYF.

The rearrangement links TRBV29-1 to TRBJ2-5; a weak D match, TRBD1 (5 bases). This CDR3 contains 15 residues. Trimming cost V 2 bases and J 7 bases, with 20 bases left between them. CDR1 SQVTM and CDR2 ANQGSEA come from the germline V gene. The CDR3 DNA reads TGCAGCGTTGAACTCGCACTACTTCCTAGGGGGACCCAGTACTTC. Its translation is CSVELALLPRGTQYF.

This chain joins TRBV15 and TRBJ1-1; D possibly corresponds to TRBD1 (6 bases). Looked up from germline, CDR1 is LNHNV and CDR2 is YYDKDF (reference sequence). The CDR3 loop spans 12 amino acids. V lost 5 bases and J lost 8, with 12 bases in between. The CDR3 is CATSLRTEEAFF. The CDR3, as DNA: TGTGCCACCAGCCTTCGGACAGAGGAAGCTTTCTTT. The complete variable domain, with remaining parts taken from reference TRBV15 and TRBJ1-1, reads DAMVIQNPRYQVTQFGKPVTLSCSQTLNHNVMYWYQQKSSQAPKLLFHYYDKDFNNEADTPDNFQSRRPNTSFCFLDIRSPGLGDTAMYLCATSLRTEEAFFGQGTRLTVV.

This clonotype was detected many times. The chain couples TRBV5-1 to TRBJ1-1; no firm D call. V was cut by 2 bases and J by 1 base, with 6 bases left in between. The CDR3 is 13 amino acids. Germline-derived CDR1 and CDR2 are SGHRS and YFSETQ. The CDR3 nucleotides read TGCGCCAGCAGCTTTCAGGCGAACACTGAAGCTTTCTTT. This codes for CASSFQANTEAFF.

Ten or more counts support this clonotype. The rearrangement links TRBV11-1 to TRBJ1-4, with D uncertain. V dropped 4 bases and J dropped 7 bases, with 10 bases sitting between them. Germline V gene data show CDR1 as SGHAT and CDR2 as FQDESV (reference sequence). CDR3 length equals 13 residues. CDR3 DNA: TGTGCCAGCAGCTCGAGGTCGGGTGAAAAACTGTTTTTT. Amino acids: CASSSRSGEKLFF.

In its sample, this clonotype was seen a few times. The chain combines TRBV19 with TRBJ1-2; the D is unclear. The CDR3 sequence is 12 residues long. V gave up 1 base and J gave up 8 bases, with 8 bases separating them. Germline CDR1 is LNHDA and CDR2 is SQIVND (reference sequence). For the CDR3, the DNA is TGTGCCAGTAGTATAGCCGTCGGGGGCTACACCTTC. Translated, it gives CASSIAVGGYTF.

The chain recombines TRBV6-1 with TRBJ1-5; D gene unclear. V gave up 6 bases and J gave up 1 base, with 19 bases separating them. The CDR3 length is 17 residues. Germline CDR1 is MNHNS and CDR2 is SASEGT. The chain's CDR3 is CASRAWDFPRSNQPQHF. DNA for the CDR3: TGTGCCAGCAGAGCCTGGGATTTCCCGAGGAGCAATCAGCCCCAGCATTTT.

A note on this clonotype: The DNA is left out, because the CDR3 cannot be placed on it with certainty; the CDR3 is given as TCRdb lists it. The CDR3: CASSVSRGQQYDEQYFGPDTIYF. The chain employs TRBV12-3 or TRBV12-4 and TRBJ1-3; TRBD1, the table's D call, lacks a check against the DNA. A total of 23 residues make up the CDR3, ends included.

This clonotype was recorded at least ten times. The V call is TRBV7-8, the J call TRBJ2-3; 8 nucleotides align to TRBD2. Germline assignment: CDR1 SGHVS and CDR2 FQNEAQ. This CDR3 is 16 amino acids long. Unmatched junction bases numbered 11, after V lost 7 bases and J lost 2 bases. The CDR3 sequence: CASIARREGPTDTQYF. The CDR3 DNA sequence: TGTGCCAGCATTGCCCGACGGGAGGGCCCCACAGATACGCAGTATTTT.

This clonotype was detected a few times. V usage is TRBV10-3 and J usage is TRBJ1-5, with 7 positions matching TRBD1. From germline, CDR1 is ENHRY and CDR2 SYGVKD. The CDR3 contains 14 residues. The V gene end was trimmed by 6 bases and the J gene end by 4 bases; junction bases not matched to a gene: 6. The CDR3: CAISGDSRNQPQHF. The CDR3 DNA reads as TGTGCCATCAGCGGGGACAGTCGTAATCAGCCCCAGCATTTT.

This clonotype was seen a handful of times. The V call is TRBV12-3 or TRBV12-4, the J call TRBJ1-2; 7 nucleotides match TRBD1. This CDR3 region has 14 residues. The trim removed 2 bases at V and 3 bases at J, leaving 3 bases unmatched. The CDR3 here is CASSLSGQHYGYTF. DNA of the CDR3: TGTGCCAGCAGTTTATCGGGACAGCACTATGGCTACACCTTC.

This clonotype was counted only a few times. The chain employs TRBV9 and TRBJ2-7; 7 bases are shared with TRBD2. V was pared by 4 bases and J by 2 bases, with 6 bases of the junction left unmatched. The CDR3 totals 14 residues. Germline lookup yields CDR1 SGDLS and CDR2 YYNGEE. The CDR3 DNA reads TGTGCCAGCAGCTCGACTAGCCGACCCTACGAGCAGTACTTC. Its protein is CASSSTSRPYEQYF.

The chain carries TRBV2 and TRBJ2-1, with D possibly matching TRBD2 (7 bases). CDR3 length: 20 residues. Germline assignment: CDR1 SNHLY and CDR2 FYNNEI. The V gene lost 4 bases and the J gene lost 7 bases, with 32 bases spanning the gap. The CDR3 sequence: CASSGEGESRNGRWLNEQFF. CDR3 nucleotides: TGTGCCAGCAGTGGGGAGGGGGAGAGTAGGAACGGGAGGTGGCTTAATGAGCAGTTCTTC. Complete variable domain (other parts from reference TRBV2 and TRBJ2-1): EPEVTQTPSHQVTQMGQEVILRCVPISNHLYFYWYRQILGQKVEFLVSFYNNEISEKSEIFDDQFSVERPDGSNFTLKIRSTKLEDSAMYFCASSGEGESRNGRWLNEQFFGPGTRLTVL.

This clonotype showed up just a few times. The J gene is TRBJ2-3, the V gene TRBV29-1; perhaps TRBD2 as D (6 bases). The CDR3 spans 16 residues. CDR1 is SQVTM and CDR2 is ANQGSEA in the germline V gene. V lost 0 bases and J lost 2, with 15 bases in between. The CDR3 here is CSVEEGGTTFTDTQYF. The CDR3 nucleotides are TGCAGCGTTGAAGAAGGCGGGACCACCTTCACAGATACGCAGTATTTT.